This TCR beta chain was recovered during a study of cytomegalovirus exposure and HLA in healthy donors. This clone was counted between two and nine times. Vbeta (60) and Jbeta (13) primers were used in the PCR. Measured with immunoSEQ multiplex PCR; TCRdb has only the in-frame clones, and not every one. The sample contains about 170,000 clones, 80% to 90% of which appear only once. The V gene lost 5 bases and the J gene lost 3 bases, with 4 bases spanning the gap. This CDR3 is 11 amino acids long. The germline CDR1 and CDR2 sequences are MNHEY and SVGAGI. Sequenced input: PBMCs. The TCR sequence derives from a woman under 30 in good health and CMV-seronegative. This chain uses TRBV6-5 with TRBJ1-1; no clear D gene. Written as DNA, the CDR3 is TGTGCCAGCAGTCGAGACACTGAAGCTTTCTTT. Translation gives CASSRDTEAFF.